These 27 T cell receptor beta chains came from one sample sequenced in a study of T cell responses to AZD1222 COVID-19 vaccine. TCRdb's copy holds only in-frame clones and misses some; the assay was immunoSEQ multiplex PCR. The sample yields tens of thousands of clones, around 86% seen once. The source material was peripheral blood, sampled on day 0 of AZD1222 vaccination. The receptors shown here come from an adult in good health.

This chain connects TRBV7-9 to TRBJ2-5, with D unresolved. With 4 bases removed from V and 0 bases from J, the gap between germline ends came to 9 bases. CDR3 length: 14 residues. From germline, CDR1 is SEHNR and CDR2 FQNEAQ (reference sequence). As DNA, the CDR3 is TGTGCCAGCAGCTCGGCTAGAGACCAAGAGACCCAGTACTTC. As protein: CASSSARDQETQYF.

This chain uses TRBV4-1 with TRBJ2-7; TRBD2 matches at 10 bases. J gave up 3 bases and V 6 bases, and 8 bases lay outside the gene matches. The CDR3 is 15 residues long. In germline, CDR1 is MGHRA, CDR2 YSYEKL. CDR3 protein: CASSNLAGEGYEQYF. CDR3 nucleotides: TGCGCCAGCAGTAATCTAGCGGGAGAAGGCTACGAGCAGTACTTC.

The J gene is TRBJ2-3, the V gene TRBV24-1; no clear D gene. V lost 9 bases and J 2 bases, leaving 11 bases between the germline ends. This CDR3 region has 13 residues. Looked up from germline, CDR1 is KGHDR and CDR2 is SFDVKD. The CDR3 region is CATHSGYTDTQYF. The CDR3, as DNA: TGTGCCACCCATTCAGGATACACAGATACGCAGTATTTT.

The chain couples TRBV29-1 to TRBJ2-5; TRBD2 aligns across 10 bases. Germline V gene lookup returns CDR1 SQVTM and CDR2 ANQGSEA. The CDR3 extends over 14 amino acids. The V and J ends lost 6 bases and 4 bases, in that order; junction bases with no gene match: 8. CDR3 coding DNA: TGCAGCGTCCTCAGCGGGAGGGCCGTAGAGACCCAGTACTTC. Translation: CSVLSGRAVETQYF. Based on the CDR3 plus reference TRBV29-1 and TRBJ2-5, the full variable domain is SAVISQKPSRDICQRGTSLTIQCQVDSQVTMMFWYRQQPGQSLTLIATANQGSEATYESGFVIDKFPISRPNLTFSTLTVSNMSPEDSSIYLCSVLSGRAVETQYFGPGTRLLVL.

This chain links TRBV9 with TRBJ2-5; 7 positions match TRBD2. The CDR3 is 14 residues long. Trimming cost V 0 bases and J 5 bases; bases outside gene matches: 4. The V gene's germline CDR1 is SGDLS and CDR2 YYNGEE. The CDR3 DNA reads TGTGCCAGCAGCGTAGTCGGCGGGGGTGAGACCCAGTACTTC. Protein product: CASSVVGGGETQYF.

The V gene is TRBV7-9, the J gene TRBJ2-7; 7 nucleotides line up with TRBD2. Trimming at V came to 6 bases and at J to 7 bases, leaving 12 bases not matched to a gene. This CDR3 is built from 14 residues. Germline-derived CDR1 and CDR2 are SEHNR and FQNEAQ (reference sequence). The CDR3 bases are TGTGCCAGCAGTCTTAGCGAGGGCGGGGGAGAGCAGTACTTC. This translates into CASSLSEGGGEQYF.

The chain's CDR3 is CASSYSVNEQFF. CDR3 coding DNA: TGTGCCAGCAGTTACTCCGTCAATGAGCAGTTCTTC. This chain joins TRBV6-2 or TRBV6-3 and TRBJ2-1; D not certain. The CDR3 contains 12 residues. V lost 0 bases to trimming and J lost 6 bases, with 3 bases between them. Germline V gene lookup returns CDR1 MNHEY and CDR2 SVGEGT.

This chain uses TRBV7-6 with TRBJ1-5, with TRBD1 matching 10 bases. The J segment lost 6 bases and the V segment lost 4 bases, leaving 6 bases of the junction unmatched. The V gene's germline CDR1 is SGHVS and CDR2 FNYEAQ. The CDR3 extends over 15 amino acids. CDR3 in DNA: TGTGCCAGCAGCTCCGGACAGGGGGATCGTCAGCCCCAGCATTTT. Protein product: CASSSGQGDRQPQHF.

The rearrangement uses TRBV7-3 and TRBJ2-6; D is perhaps TRBD1 or TRBD2 (5 bases each). From germline, CDR1 is SGHTA and CDR2 FQGTGA. The CDR3 runs to 16 residues. Trimming took 2 bases from V and 2 from J, leaving 10 bases between them. DNA for the CDR3: TGTGCCAGCAGCTTAGAGGGGTCTACTGGGGCCAACGTCCTGACTTTC. Translating it yields CASSLEGSTGANVLTF.

J is TRBJ1-3 and V is TRBV19; 7 nucleotides match TRBD1. CDR1 is LNHDA and CDR2 is SQIVND in the germline V gene (reference sequence). Trimming removed 6 bases from V and 4 bases from J; junction bases left unmatched: 12. This CDR3 region has 16 residues. For the CDR3, the DNA is TGTGCCAGTAGGCCGACAGGGAGAGCTTCCGGAAACACCATATATTTT. This gives the protein CASRPTGRASGNTIYF.

The chain couples TRBV7-9 to TRBJ1-1; weak D call: TRBD1 (5 bases). There are 14 residues in the CDR3. The V gene lost 3 bases and the J gene lost 3 bases, with 11 bases spanning the gap. The germline V gene has CDR1 SEHNR and CDR2 FQNEAQ (reference sequence). CDR3 loop: CASSFGGSYTEAFF. The CDR3 nucleotides are TGTGCCAGCAGCTTCGGGGGGTCTTACACTGAAGCTTTCTTT.

V gene TRBV7-2 combines with J gene TRBJ2-6; D call uncertain. CDR1 and CDR2 from the germline V gene are SGHTA and FQGNSA. Trimming took 2 bases from V and 0 from J, leaving 11 bases between them. The CDR3 runs 17 residues. The CDR3 sequence: CASSLWVPLSGANVLTF. The CDR3 DNA reads TGTGCCAGCAGCTTATGGGTCCCTCTCTCTGGGGCCAACGTCCTGACTTTC.

This clone turned up a few times. The rearrangement links TRBV6-5 to TRBJ2-2, with D possibly matching TRBD1 (6 bases). The CDR3 runs 13 residues. CDR1 and CDR2 (germline): MNHEY, SVGAGI. Trimming cost V 7 bases and J 1 base, with 7 bases left between them. The CDR3: CASTTGNTGELFF. DNA for the CDR3: TGTGCCAGCACGACAGGGAACACCGGGGAGCTGTTTTTT.

The chain employs TRBV4-1 and TRBJ2-1, with 11 nucleotides matching TRBD2. CDR1 is MGHRA and CDR2 is YSYEKL in the germline V gene. CDR3 length equals 16 residues. V dropped 3 bases and J dropped 8; count of bases not matched to a gene: 9. In DNA, the CDR3 is TGCGCCAGCAGCCACTTGGGACTAGCGGTAGTGGATGAGCAGTTCTTC. Translation: CASSHLGLAVVDEQFF.

The V call is TRBV27, the J call TRBJ2-1; 9 nucleotides agree with TRBD2. Germline-derived CDR1 and CDR2 are MNHEY and SMNVEV (reference sequence). V shed 6 bases and J 2 bases; nucleotides not matched to a gene: 5. The CDR3 is 15 amino acids. CDR3 DNA sequence: TGTGCCAGCAGCTTACTAGCGGGCACCTACAATGAGCAGTTCTTC. Amino acids: CASSLLAGTYNEQFF.

CDR3 sequence: CSALDIMTQHF. The CDR3 coding sequence is TGCAGTGCCCTGGACATCATGACCCAGCATTTT. The V gene is TRBV20-1, the J gene TRBJ1-5, with D perhaps TRBD1 (5 bases). CDR1 is DFQATT, CDR2 SNEGSKA, per germline (reference sequence). Trimming left V 6 bases short and J 11 bases short, with 14 bases between. CDR3 length: 11 amino acids.

The genes are TRBV18 and TRBJ2-1, with TRBD2 matching 7 bases. This CDR3 spans 16 amino acids. Germline trimming cut 2 bases from V and 12 bases from J; bases unmatched to any gene: 16. Germline CDR1 reads KGHSH; CDR2 reads LQKENI. CDR3 residues: CASSPSRGRSSMVQFF. CDR3 nucleotides: TGTGCCAGCTCACCATCTCGCGGGAGATCAAGTATGGTGCAGTTCTTC.

The rearrangement uses TRBV28 and TRBJ2-5; unclear D gene. The germline CDR1 and CDR2 sequences are MDHEN and SYDVKM. The V end was cut by 7 bases, the J end by 0 bases, with 6 bases between. This CDR3 region has 12 residues. The CDR3 protein is CASNQNQETQYF. The CDR3 DNA reads TGTGCCAGCAATCAAAACCAAGAGACCCAGTACTTC.

The genes are TRBV14 and TRBJ1-2; TRBD1 agrees at 8 bases. The CDR3 totals 19 residues. V was pared by 3 bases and J by 4 bases, with 19 bases of the junction left unmatched. Germline lookup yields CDR1 SGHDN and CDR2 FVKESK. CDR3 bases: TGTGCCAGCAGCCAGGGCCCTTCGGCAGGGGGCGGCCTTGGCTATGGCTACACCTTC. As protein: CASSQGPSAGGGLGYGYTF.

This chain connects TRBV2 to TRBJ1-2; D remains unclear. Germline CDR1 is SNHLY and CDR2 is FYNNEI. The CDR3 runs to 13 residues. Trimming removed 7 bases at V and 4 bases at J, with 13 bases between. The CDR3 is CASNPDRVYGYTF. The CDR3 bases are TGTGCCAGCAATCCCGACCGGGTCTATGGCTACACCTTC.

The rearrangement uses TRBV7-9 and TRBJ1-5; 9 positions agree with TRBD1. The V gene end was trimmed by 10 bases and the J gene end by 0 bases; junction bases not matched to a gene: 7. Germline CDR1 and CDR2: SEHNR and FQNEAQ (reference sequence). This CDR3 comprises 15 residues. In DNA form, the CDR3 reads TGTGCCACGGGACAGGGAGCCGATAGCAATCAGCCCCAGCATTTT. This encodes CATGQGADSNQPQHF. The entire variable domain, with the rest obtained from reference TRBV7-9 and TRBJ1-5, is as follows: DTGVSQNPRHKITKRGQNVTFRCDPISEHNRLYWYRQTLGQGPEFLTYFQNEAQLEKSRLLSDRFSAERPKGSFSTLEIQRTEQGDSAMYLCATGQGADSNQPQHFGDGTRLSIL.

The J gene is TRBJ2-1, the V gene TRBV29-1; D is undetermined. Germline V gives CDR1 SQVTM, CDR2 ANQGSEA. V was pared by 4 bases and J by 4 bases, with 11 bases between. The CDR3 length is 13 residues. Here the CDR3 DNA reads TGCAGCGTTGGAGACAATCTATACAATGAGCAGTTCTTC. This gives the protein CSVGDNLYNEQFF.

V and J are TRBV7-6 and TRBJ2-3; either TRBD1 or TRBD2 may fit D (5 bases each). CDR3 length equals 14 residues. The germline V gene encodes CDR1 SGHVS and CDR2 FNYEAQ. V was clipped by 1 base and J by 5 bases, with 10 bases between them. DNA of the CDR3: TGTGCCAGCAGCTTAGTTGGGGCGGGAGATACGCAGTATTTT. The encoded protein is CASSLVGAGDTQYF.

This clone was counted a single time. The chain carries TRBV28 and TRBJ2-7; TRBD1 agrees at 7 bases. Trimming cost V 4 bases and J 0 bases; bases outside gene matches: 9. This CDR3 has 16 amino acids. Germline V CDR1 and CDR2: MDHEN, SYDVKM. CDR3 protein: CASSYESDRFSYEQYF. The DNA of the CDR3 is TGTGCCAGCAGTTACGAATCGGACAGGTTCTCCTACGAGCAGTACTTC.

Written as DNA, the CDR3 is TGTGCCATCACGGGGCAGGAGGTATATGGCTACACCTTC. Amino acids: CAITGQEVYGYTF. V usage is TRBV10-3 and J usage is TRBJ1-2; perhaps TRBD1 as D (5 bases). Germline-derived CDR1 and CDR2 are ENHRY and SYGVKD. The CDR3 runs to 13 residues. V dropped 7 bases and J dropped 5 bases, with 14 bases sitting between them.

Only one count was recorded for this clone. V is TRBV16 and J is TRBJ1-1; TRBD1 is a possible D gene (6 bases). The ends were cut back, 4 bases at V and 3 bases at J, with 18 bases in the middle. CDR3 size: 16 residues. CDR1 and CDR2 from the germline V gene are KGHSY and FQNENV. The CDR3 loop is CASSPWSGARDTEAFF. CDR3 sequence (DNA): TGTGCCAGCAGCCCCTGGTCAGGGGCCCGGGACACTGAAGCTTTCTTT.

CDR3 in amino acids: CAAPRRSGANVLTF. CDR3 nucleotides: TGTGCCGCACCAAGACGATCTGGGGCCAACGTCCTGACTTTC. V is TRBV21-1 and J is TRBJ2-6. TRBV21-1 is a documented pseudogene. The CDR3 has 14 residues.